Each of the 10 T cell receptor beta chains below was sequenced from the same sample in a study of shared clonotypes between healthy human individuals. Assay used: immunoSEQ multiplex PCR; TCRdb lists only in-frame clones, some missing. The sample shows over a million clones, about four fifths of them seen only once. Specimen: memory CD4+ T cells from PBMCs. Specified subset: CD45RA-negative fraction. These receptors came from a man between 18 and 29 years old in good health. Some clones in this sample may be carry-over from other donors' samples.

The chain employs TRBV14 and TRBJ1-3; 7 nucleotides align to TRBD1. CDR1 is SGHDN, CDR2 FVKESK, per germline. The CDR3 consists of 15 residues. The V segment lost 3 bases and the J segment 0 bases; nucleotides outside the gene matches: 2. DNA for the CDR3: TGTGCCAGCAGCCAGGACAGGTTCTCTGGAAACACCATATATTTT. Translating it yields CASSQDRFSGNTIYF.

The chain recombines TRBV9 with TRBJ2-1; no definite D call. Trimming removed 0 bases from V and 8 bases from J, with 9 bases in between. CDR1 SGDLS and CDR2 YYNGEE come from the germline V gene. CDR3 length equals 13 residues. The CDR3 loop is CASSVAGQYEQFF. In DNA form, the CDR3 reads TGTGCCAGCAGCGTAGCTGGGCAATATGAGCAGTTCTTC.

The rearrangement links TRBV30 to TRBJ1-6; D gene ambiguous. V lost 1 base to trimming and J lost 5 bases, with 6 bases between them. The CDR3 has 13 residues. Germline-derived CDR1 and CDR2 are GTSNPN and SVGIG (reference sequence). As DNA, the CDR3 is TGTGCCTGGAGTGGCAGGAATAATTCACCCCTCCACTTT. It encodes CAWSGRNNSPLHF.

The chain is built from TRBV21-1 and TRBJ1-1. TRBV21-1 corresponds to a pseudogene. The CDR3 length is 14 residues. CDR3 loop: CASSKGFPALRAFF. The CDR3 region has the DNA TGTGCCAGCAGCAAAGGGTTCCCAGCCCTGAGAGCTTTCTTT.

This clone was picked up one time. The CDR3 loop reads CASSQGGTQGYGYTF. The CDR3 bases are TGTGCCAGCAGCCAGGGAGGTACGCAGGGCTATGGCTACACCTTC. The J gene is TRBJ1-2, the V gene TRBV4-2, with D possibly being TRBD1 (5 bases). CDR1 and CDR2 (germline): LGHNA, YNFKEQ. V lost 3 bases to trimming and J lost 4 bases, with 15 bases between them. CDR3 size: 15 residues.

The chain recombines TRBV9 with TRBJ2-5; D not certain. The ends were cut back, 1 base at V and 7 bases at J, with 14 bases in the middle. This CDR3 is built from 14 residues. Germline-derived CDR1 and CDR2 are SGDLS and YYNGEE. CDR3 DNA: TGTGCCAGCAGCGTATTGGAACGCCTTGGGACCCAGTACTTC. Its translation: CASSVLERLGTQYF.

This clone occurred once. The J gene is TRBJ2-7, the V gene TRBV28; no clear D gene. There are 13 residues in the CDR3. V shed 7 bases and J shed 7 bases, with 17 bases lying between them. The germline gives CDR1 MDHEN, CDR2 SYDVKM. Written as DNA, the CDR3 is TGTGCCAGCAATTCCATCTCGCTGCTAGAGCAGTACTTC. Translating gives CASNSISLLEQYF.

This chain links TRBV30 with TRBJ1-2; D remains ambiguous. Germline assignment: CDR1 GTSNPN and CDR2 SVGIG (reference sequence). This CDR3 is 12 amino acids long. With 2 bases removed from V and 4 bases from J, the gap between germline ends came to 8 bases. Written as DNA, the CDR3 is TGTGCCTGGAGTCGGCCAGCCTATGGCTACACCTTC. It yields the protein CAWSRPAYGYTF. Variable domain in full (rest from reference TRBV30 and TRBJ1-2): SQTIHQWPATLVQPVGSPLSLECTVEGTSNPNLYWYRQAAGRGLQLLFYSVGIGQISSEVPQNLSASRPQDRQFILSSKKLLLSDSGFYLCAWSRPAYGYTFGSGTRLTVV.

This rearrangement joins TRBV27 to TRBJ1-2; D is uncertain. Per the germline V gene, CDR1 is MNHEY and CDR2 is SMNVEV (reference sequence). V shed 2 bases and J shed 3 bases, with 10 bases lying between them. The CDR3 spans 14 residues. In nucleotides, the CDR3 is TGTGCCAGCAGTTTAGGTTACTATGACTATGGCTACACCTTC. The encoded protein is CASSLGYYDYGYTF.

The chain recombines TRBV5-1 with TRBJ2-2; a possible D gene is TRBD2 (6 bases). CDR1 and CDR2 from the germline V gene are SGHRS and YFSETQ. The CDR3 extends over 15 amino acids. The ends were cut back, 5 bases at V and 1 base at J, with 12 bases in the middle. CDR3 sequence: CASSVRGVNTGELFF. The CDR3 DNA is TGCGCCAGCAGTGTGCGCGGGGTGAACACCGGGGAGCTGTTTTTT.